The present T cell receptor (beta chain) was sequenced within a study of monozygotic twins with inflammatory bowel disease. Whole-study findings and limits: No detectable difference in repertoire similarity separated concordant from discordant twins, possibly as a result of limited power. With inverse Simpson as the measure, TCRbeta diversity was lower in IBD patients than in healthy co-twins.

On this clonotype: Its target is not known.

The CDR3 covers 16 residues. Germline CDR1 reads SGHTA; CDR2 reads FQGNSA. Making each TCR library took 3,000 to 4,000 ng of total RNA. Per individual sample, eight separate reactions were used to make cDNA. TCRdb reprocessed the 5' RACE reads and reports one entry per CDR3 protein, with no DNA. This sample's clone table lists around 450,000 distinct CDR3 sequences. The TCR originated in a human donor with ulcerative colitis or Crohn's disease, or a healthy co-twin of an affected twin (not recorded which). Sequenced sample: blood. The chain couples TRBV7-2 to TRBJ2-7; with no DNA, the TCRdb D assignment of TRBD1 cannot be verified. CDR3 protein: CASSAQSGPQTYEQYF.